This T cell receptor (beta chain) came from a study of T cell responses to AZD1222 COVID-19 vaccine. This table comes from immunoSEQ multiplex PCR, and its TCRdb copy is limited to in-frame clones, with some not included. The sample records about 110,000 clones, 81% being singletons. Notes on this clone: Its target is not known.

The CDR3 loop spans 17 amino acids. CDR1 and CDR2 from the germline V gene are SGHTA and FQGNSA. Germline trimming cut 4 bases from V and 4 bases from J; bases unmatched to any gene: 14. Study outcomes and limitations: Mostly white British, mostly female donors; authors suggested clonal diversity may be underestimated. An increase in Spike-specific TCR breadth and depth was observed after two AZD1222 doses.

This TCR was recovered from an adult in good health. The chain recombines TRBV7-2 with TRBJ2-7; 9 bases fit TRBD2. This sample comprised peripheral blood, obtained on day 0 of AZD1222 vaccination. The CDR3 sequence: CASSYGSGSGGRYEQYF. The CDR3 coding sequence is TGTGCCAGCAGCTATGGAAGCGGGAGCGGGGGGAGGTACGAGCAGTACTTC.